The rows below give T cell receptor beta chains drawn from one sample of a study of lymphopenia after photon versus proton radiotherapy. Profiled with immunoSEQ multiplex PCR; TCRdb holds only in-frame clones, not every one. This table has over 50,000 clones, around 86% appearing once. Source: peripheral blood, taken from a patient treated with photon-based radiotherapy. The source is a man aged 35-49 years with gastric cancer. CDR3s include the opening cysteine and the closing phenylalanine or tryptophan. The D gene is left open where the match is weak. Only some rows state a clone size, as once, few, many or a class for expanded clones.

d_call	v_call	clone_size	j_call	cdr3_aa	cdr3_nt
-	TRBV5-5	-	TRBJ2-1	CASSFYFVNEQFF	TGTGCCAGCAGCTTTTACTTCGTAAATGAGCAGTTCTTC
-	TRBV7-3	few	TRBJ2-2	CASSPSGTGELFF	TGTGCCAGCAGCCCCAGCGGAACCGGGGAGCTGTTTTTT
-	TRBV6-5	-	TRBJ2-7	CASSLGRGSYEQYF	TGTGCCAGCAGCCTGGGCCGGGGATCCTACGAGCAGTACTTC
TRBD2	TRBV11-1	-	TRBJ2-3	CASSPRLAGATDTQYF	TGTGCCAGCAGCCCCCGACTAGCGGGGGCCACAGATACGCAGTATTTT
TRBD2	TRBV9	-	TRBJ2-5	CASSVLVAGDQETQYF	TGTGCCAGCAGCGTATTAGTAGCGGGGGACCAAGAGACCCAGTACTTC
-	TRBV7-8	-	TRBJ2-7	CASSPISPKNIRGEQYF	TGTGCCAGCAGCCCAATAAGCCCAAAAAACATAAGGGGCGAGCAGTACTTC
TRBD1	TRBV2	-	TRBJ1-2	CASRGTGFAGYTF	TGTGCCAGCAGGGGGACAGGGTTTGCTGGCTACACCTTC
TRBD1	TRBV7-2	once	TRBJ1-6	CASRKGAEGSPLHF	TGTGCCAGCCGGAAGGGGGCAGAAGGTTCACCCCTCCACTTT
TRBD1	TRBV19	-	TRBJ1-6	CASSPGQGVGPLHF	TGTGCCAGTAGTCCGGGACAGGGGGTCGGACCCCTCCACTTT
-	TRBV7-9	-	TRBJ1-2	CASSLGQIYTF	TGTGCCAGCAGCTTAGGACAGATCTACACCTTC
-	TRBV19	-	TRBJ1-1	CASSIGTAEAFF	TGTGCCAGTAGTATAGGGACCGCAGAAGCTTTCTTT
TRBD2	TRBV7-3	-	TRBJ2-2	CASSASLAGGSNTGELFF	TGTGCCAGCAGCGCCTCCCTAGCGGGGGGATCGAACACCGGGGAGCTGTTTTTT
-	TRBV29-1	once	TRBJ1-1	CSVWDPLNTEAFF	TGCAGCGTTTGGGATCCTCTGAACACTGAAGCTTTCTTT
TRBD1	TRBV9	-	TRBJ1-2	CASSRDSNYGYTF	TGTGCCAGCAGCCGGGACAGTAACTATGGCTACACCTTC
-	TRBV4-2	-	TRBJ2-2	CASSQEPEYTGELFF	TGTGCCAGCAGCCAAGAGCCGGAGTACACCGGGGAGCTGTTTTTT
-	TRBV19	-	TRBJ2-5	CASKSGGTETQYF	TGTGCCAGTAAATCTGGAGGGACGGAGACCCAGTACTTC
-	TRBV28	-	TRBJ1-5	CASSSPGLLTLTIF	TGTGCCAGCAGTTCCCCCGGGCTCCTAACCCTAACCATTTTT
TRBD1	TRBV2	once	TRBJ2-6	CASTRDSSGANVLTF	TGTGCCAGCACCAGGGACAGCTCTGGGGCCAACGTCCTGACTTTC
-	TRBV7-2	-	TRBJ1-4	CASRGQTNEKLFF	TGTGCCAGCAGGGGCCAGACTAATGAAAAACTGTTTTTT
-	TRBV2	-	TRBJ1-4	CASSAGRSEKLFF	TGTGCCAGCAGTGCAGGGAGAAGTGAAAAACTGTTTTTT
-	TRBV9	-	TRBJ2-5	CASSVGTETQYF	TGTGCCAGCAGCGTAGGGACAGAGACCCAGTACTTC
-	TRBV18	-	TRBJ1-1	CASSPLRGGRDTEAFF	TGTGCCAGCTCACCACTTCGAGGAGGGCGGGACACTGAAGCTTTCTTT
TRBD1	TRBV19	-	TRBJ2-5	CASSSRGRETQYF	TGTGCCAGTAGTAGCAGGGGGCGAGAGACCCAGTACTTC
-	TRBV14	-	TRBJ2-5	CASSQEQGSWETQYF	TGTGCCAGCAGCCAAGAGCAGGGGTCATGGGAGACCCAGTACTTC
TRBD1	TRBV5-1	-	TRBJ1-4	CASSPTGQINEKLFF	TGCGCCAGCAGCCCTACGGGACAGATAAATGAAAAACTGTTTTTT
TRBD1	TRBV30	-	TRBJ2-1	CAWSTGVGSYNEQFF	TGTGCCTGGAGTACAGGGGTCGGCTCCTACAATGAGCAGTTCTTC
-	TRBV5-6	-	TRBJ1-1	CASSPLKKAGDTEAFF	TGTGCCAGCAGCCCGTTGAAGAAGGCAGGGGACACTGAAGCTTTCTTT
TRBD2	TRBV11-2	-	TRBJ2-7	CASSLGIGTSRDYEQYF	TGTGCCAGCAGTTTAGGGATTGGGACTAGCCGTGACTACGAGCAGTACTTC
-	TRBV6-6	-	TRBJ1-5	CASSGPGLNQPQHF	TGTGCCAGCAGTGGCCCAGGCCTCAATCAGCCCCAGCATTTT
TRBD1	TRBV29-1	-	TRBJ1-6	CSVTGTTKYYNSPLHF	TGCAGCGTGACAGGGACGACCAAATACTATAATTCACCCCTCCACTTT
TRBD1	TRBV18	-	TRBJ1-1	CASSPRTGKTEAFF	TGTGCCAGCTCACCTCGGACAGGGAAAACTGAAGCTTTCTTT
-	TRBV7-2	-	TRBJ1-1	CASSFGRNTEAFF	TGTGCCAGCAGCTTCGGACGGAACACTGAAGCTTTCTTT
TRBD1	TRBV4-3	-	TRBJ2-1	CASSQDSAGGYNEQFF	TGCGCCAGCAGCCAAGATTCGGCAGGGGGCTACAATGAGCAGTTCTTC
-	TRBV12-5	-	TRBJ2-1	CASGLGRGLGNEQFF	TGTGCTAGTGGTTTGGGGCGGGGGCTGGGAAATGAGCAGTTCTTC
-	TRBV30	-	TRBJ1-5	CAWSVRSSNQPQHF	TGTGCCTGGAGTGTACGGAGTAGCAATCAGCCCCAGCATTTT
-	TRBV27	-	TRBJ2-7	CASSPQGTRDYEQYF	TGTGCCAGCAGTCCCCAGGGGACGCGGGACTACGAGCAGTACTTC
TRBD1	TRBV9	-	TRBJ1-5	CASSRTGDDNQPQHF	TGTGCCAGCAGTCGGACAGGGGACGACAATCAGCCCCAGCATTTT
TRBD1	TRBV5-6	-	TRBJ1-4	CASSLGTASTNEKLFF	TGTGCCAGCAGCCTCGGGACAGCCTCAACTAATGAAAAACTGTTTTTT
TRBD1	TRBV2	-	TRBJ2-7	CASRRQGSTYEQYF	TGTGCCAGCCGAAGACAGGGGAGCACCTACGAGCAGTACTTC
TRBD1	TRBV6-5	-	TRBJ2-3	CASSIQGGSTDTQYF	TGTGCCAGCAGTATACAGGGGGGTAGCACAGATACGCAGTATTTT
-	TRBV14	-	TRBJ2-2	CASSQVRRALELFF	TGTGCCAGCAGCCAAGTGCGGCGGGCCCTGGAGCTGTTTTTT
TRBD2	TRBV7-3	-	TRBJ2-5	CASSLAGHAQETQYF	TGTGCCAGCAGCCTAGCGGGCCATGCACAAGAGACCCAGTACTTC
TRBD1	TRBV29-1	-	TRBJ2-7	CSADRGTSEQYF	TGCAGCGCGGACAGGGGAACATCCGAGCAGTACTTC
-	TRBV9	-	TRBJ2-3	CASSLRSDTQYF	TGTGCCAGCAGCTTACGATCAGATACGCAGTATTTT
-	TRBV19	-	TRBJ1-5	CASSKGGRGNQPQHF	TGTGCCAGTAGTAAGGGAGGAAGGGGGAATCAGCCCCAGCATTTT
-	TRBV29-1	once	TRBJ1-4	CRGCHLTVDEKLFF	TGCAGGGGTTGCCACCTGACAGTAGATGAAAAACTGTTTTTT
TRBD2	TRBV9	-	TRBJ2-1	CASSEGLAGLYNEQFF	TGTGCCAGCAGCGAGGGACTAGCGGGCCTATACAATGAGCAGTTCTTC
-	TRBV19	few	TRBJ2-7	CASSKRDGSYEQYF	TGTGCCAGTAGTAAAAGGGACGGCTCCTACGAGCAGTACTTC
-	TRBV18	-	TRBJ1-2	CASSPPGRGDGYTF	TGTGCCAGCTCACCACCCGGCAGGGGCGATGGCTACACCTTC